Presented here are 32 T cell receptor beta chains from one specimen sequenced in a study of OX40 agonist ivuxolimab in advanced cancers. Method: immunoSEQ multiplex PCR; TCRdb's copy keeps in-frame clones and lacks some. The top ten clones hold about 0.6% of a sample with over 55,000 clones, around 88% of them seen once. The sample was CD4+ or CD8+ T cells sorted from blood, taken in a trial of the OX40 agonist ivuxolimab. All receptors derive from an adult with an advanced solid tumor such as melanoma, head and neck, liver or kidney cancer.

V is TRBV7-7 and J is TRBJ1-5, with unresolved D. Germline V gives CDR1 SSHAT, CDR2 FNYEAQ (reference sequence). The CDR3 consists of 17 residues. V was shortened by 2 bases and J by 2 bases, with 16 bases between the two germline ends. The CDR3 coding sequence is TGTGCCAGCAGCTTAAATTGGAGGACTCGGGGCAATCAGCCCCAGCATTTT. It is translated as CASSLNWRTRGNQPQHF.

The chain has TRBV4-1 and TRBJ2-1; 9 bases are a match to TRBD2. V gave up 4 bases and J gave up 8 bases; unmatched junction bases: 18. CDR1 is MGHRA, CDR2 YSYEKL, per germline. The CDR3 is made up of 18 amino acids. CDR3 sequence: CASSRTLGGRAVVDEQFF. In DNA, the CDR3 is TGCGCCAGCAGCCGAACCCTTGGCGGGAGGGCCGTTGTAGATGAGCAGTTCTTC.

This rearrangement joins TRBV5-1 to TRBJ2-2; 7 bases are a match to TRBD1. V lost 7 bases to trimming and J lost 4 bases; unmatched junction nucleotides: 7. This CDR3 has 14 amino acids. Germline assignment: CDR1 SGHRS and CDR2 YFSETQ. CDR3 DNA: TGCGCCAGCTTCAATACAGGGGCCACCGGGGAGCTGTTTTTT. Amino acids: CASFNTGATGELFF.

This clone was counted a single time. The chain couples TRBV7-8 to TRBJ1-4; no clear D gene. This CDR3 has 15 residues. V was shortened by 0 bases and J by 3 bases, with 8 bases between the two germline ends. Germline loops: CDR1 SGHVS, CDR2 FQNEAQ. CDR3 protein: CASSLAPGANEKLFF. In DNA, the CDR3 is TGTGCCAGCAGCTTAGCGCCAGGAGCTAATGAAAAACTGTTTTTT.

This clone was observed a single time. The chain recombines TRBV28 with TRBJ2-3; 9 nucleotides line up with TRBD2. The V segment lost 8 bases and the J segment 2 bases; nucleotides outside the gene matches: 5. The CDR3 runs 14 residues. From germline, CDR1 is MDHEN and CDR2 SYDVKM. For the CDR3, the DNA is TGTGCCAGCGGCTCTAGCGGGAACACAGATACGCAGTATTTT. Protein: CASGSSGNTDTQYF.

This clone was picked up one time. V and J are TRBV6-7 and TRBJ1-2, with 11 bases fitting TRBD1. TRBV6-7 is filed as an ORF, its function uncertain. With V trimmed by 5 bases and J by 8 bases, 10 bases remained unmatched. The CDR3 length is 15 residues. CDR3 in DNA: TGTGCCAGCAGTCGGGGACAGGGGGTTTTTCACGGCTACACCTTC. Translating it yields CASSRGQGVFHGYTF.

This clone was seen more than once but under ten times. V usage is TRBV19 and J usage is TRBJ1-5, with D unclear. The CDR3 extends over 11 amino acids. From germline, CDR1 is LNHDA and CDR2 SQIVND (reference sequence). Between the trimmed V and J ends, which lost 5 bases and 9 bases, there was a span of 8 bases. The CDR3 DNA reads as TGTGCCAGTAGTGCCCTTGGGCCCCAGCATTTT. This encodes CASSALGPQHF.

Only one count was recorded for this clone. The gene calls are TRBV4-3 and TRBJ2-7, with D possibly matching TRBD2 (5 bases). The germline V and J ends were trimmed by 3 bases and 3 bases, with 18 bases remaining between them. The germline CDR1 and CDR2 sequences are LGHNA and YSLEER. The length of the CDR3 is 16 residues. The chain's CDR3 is CASSQGEGKVFYEQYF. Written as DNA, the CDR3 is TGCGCCAGCAGCCAGGGAGAAGGGAAAGTCTTCTACGAGCAGTACTTC.

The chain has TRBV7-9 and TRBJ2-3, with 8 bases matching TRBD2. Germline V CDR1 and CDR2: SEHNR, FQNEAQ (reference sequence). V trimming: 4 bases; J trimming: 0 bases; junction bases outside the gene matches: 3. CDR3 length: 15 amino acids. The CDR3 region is CASSYLAGSTDTQYF. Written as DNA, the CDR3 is TGTGCCAGCAGCTACCTAGCGGGTAGCACAGATACGCAGTATTTT. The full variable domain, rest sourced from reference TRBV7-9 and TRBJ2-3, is DTGVSQNPRHKITKRGQNVTFRCDPISEHNRLYWYRQTLGQGPEFLTYFQNEAQLEKSRLLSDRFSAERPKGSFSTLEIQRTEQGDSAMYLCASSYLAGSTDTQYFGPGTRLTVL.

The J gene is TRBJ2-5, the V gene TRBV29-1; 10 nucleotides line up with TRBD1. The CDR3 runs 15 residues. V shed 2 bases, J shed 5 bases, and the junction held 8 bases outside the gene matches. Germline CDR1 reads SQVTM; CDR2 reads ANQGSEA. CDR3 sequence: CSVEFDRGRSETQYF. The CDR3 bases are TGCAGCGTTGAATTTGACAGGGGGCGCTCTGAGACCCAGTACTTC.

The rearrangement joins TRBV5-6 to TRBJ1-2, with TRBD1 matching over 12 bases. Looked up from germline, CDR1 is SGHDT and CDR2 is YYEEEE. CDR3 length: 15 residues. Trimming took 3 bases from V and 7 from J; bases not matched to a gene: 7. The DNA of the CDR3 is TGTGCCAGCAGCTACCGAGGGACAGGGGGCGGTGGCTACACCTTC. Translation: CASSYRGTGGGGYTF.

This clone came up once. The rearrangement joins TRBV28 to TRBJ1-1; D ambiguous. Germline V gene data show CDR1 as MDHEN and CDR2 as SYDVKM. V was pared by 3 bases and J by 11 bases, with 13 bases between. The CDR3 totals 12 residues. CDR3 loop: CASSFQPLGAFF. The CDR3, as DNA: TGTGCCAGCAGTTTCCAGCCGCTGGGGGCTTTCTTT.

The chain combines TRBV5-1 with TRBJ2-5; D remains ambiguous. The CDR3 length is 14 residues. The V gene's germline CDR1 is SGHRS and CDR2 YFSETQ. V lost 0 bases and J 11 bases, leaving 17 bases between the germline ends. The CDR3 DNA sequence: TGCGCCAGCAGCTTGGACTGGACGACTTTTGAGCAGTACTTC. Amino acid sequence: CASSLDWTTFEQYF.

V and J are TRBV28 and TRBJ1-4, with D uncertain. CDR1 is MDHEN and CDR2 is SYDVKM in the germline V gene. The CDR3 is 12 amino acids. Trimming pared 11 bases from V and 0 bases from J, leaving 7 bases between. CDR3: CAASTTNEKLFF. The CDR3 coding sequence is TGTGCCGCGAGTACAACTAATGAAAAACTGTTTTTT.

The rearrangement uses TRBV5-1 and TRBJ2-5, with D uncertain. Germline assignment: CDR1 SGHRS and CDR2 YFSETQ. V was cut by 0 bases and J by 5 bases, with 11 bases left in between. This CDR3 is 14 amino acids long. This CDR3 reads CASSLGAAKETQYF. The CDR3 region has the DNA TGCGCCAGCAGCTTGGGGGCCGCTAAGGAGACCCAGTACTTC.

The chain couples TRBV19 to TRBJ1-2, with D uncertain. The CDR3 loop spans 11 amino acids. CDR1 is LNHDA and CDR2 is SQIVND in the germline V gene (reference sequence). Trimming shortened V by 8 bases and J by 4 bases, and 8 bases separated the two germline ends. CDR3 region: CASWSGYGYTF. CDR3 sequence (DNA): TGTGCCAGTTGGAGCGGCTATGGCTACACCTTC.

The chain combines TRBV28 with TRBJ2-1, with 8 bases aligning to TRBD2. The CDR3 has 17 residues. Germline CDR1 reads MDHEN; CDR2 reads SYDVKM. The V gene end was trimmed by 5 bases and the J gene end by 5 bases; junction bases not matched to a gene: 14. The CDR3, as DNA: TGTGCCAGCAGTCCTCCCTTTAGACTAGCGATAAACAATGAGCAGTTCTTC. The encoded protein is CASSPPFRLAINNEQFF.

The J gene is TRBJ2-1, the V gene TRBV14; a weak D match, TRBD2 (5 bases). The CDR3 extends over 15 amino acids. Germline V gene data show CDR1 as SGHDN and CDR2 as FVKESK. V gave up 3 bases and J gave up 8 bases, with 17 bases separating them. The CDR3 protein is CASSQFLSQRDEQFF. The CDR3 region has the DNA TGTGCCAGCAGCCAGTTCTTGTCTCAGAGGGATGAGCAGTTCTTC.

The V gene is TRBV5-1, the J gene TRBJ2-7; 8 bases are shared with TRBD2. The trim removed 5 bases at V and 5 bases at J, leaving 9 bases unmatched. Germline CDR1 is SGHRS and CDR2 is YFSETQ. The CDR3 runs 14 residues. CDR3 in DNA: TGCGCCAGCAGGTGGGTTGCGGGAGGAGACGAGCAGTACTTC. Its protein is CASRWVAGGDEQYF.

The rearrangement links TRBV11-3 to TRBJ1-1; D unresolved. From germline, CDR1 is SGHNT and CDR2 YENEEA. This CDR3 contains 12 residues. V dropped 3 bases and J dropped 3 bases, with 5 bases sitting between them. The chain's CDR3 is CASSFSDTEAFF. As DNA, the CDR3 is TGTGCCAGCAGCTTTAGTGACACTGAAGCTTTCTTT.

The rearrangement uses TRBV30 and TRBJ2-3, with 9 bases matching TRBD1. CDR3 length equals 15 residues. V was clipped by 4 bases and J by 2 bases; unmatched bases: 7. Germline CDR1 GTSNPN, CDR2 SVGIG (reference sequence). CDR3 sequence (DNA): TGTGCCTGGACCCGGACAGGGGCTATCACAGATACGCAGTATTTT. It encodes CAWTRTGAITDTQYF.

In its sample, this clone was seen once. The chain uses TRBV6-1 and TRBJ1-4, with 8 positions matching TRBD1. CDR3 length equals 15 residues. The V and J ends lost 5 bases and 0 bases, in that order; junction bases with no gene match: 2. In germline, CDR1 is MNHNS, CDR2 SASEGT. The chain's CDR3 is CASSPQGATNEKLFF. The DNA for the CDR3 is TGTGCCAGCAGTCCACAGGGGGCAACTAATGAAAAACTGTTTTTT.

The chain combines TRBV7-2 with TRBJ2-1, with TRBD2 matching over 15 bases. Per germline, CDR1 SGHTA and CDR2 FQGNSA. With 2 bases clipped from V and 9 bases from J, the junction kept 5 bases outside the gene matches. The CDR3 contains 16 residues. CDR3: CASSLRTSGGVSEQFF. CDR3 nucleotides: TGTGCCAGCAGCTTAAGGACTAGCGGGGGGGTGAGTGAGCAGTTCTTC.

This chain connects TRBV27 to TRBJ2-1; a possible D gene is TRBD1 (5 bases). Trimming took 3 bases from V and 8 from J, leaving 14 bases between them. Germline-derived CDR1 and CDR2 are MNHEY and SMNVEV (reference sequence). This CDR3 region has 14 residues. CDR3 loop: CASSFRQGSYEQFF. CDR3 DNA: TGTGCCAGCAGTTTTAGGCAGGGAAGCTATGAGCAGTTCTTC.

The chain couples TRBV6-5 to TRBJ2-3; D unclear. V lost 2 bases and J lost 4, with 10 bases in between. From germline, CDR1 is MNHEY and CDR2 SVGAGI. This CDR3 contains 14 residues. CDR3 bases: TGTGCCAGCAGTTACCTCGGACCGGCAGATACGCAGTATTTT. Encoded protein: CASSYLGPADTQYF.

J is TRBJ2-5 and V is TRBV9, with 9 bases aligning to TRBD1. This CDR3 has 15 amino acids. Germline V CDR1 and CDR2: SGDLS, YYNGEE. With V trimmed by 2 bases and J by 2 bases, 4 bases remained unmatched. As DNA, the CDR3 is TGTGCCAGCAGCGTCACAGGGGGCAATCAAGAGACCCAGTACTTC. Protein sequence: CASSVTGGNQETQYF.

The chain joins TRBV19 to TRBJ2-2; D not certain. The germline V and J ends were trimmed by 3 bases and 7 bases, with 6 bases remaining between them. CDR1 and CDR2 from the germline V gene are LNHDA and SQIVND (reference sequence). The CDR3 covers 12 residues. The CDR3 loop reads CASSISVGELFF. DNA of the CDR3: TGTGCCAGTAGTATTTCTGTCGGGGAGCTGTTTTTT.

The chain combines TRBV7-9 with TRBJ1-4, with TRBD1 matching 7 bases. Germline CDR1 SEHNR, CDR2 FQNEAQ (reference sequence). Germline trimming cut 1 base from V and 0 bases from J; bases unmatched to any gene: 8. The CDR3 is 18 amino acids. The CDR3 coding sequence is TGTGCCAGCAGCTTAGATTCGGGACAGCGGGCAACTAATGAAAAACTGTTTTTT. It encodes CASSLDSGQRATNEKLFF. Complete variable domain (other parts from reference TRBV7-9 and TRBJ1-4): DTGVSQNPRHKITKRGQNVTFRCDPISEHNRLYWYRQTLGQGPEFLTYFQNEAQLEKSRLLSDRFSAERPKGSFSTLEIQRTEQGDSAMYLCASSLDSGQRATNEKLFFGSGTQLSVL.

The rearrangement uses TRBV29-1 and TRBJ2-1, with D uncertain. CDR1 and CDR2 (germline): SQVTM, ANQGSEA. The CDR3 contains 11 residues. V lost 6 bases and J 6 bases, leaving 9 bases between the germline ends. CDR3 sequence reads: CSVIRFNEQFF. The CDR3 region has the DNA TGCAGCGTCATAAGATTCAATGAGCAGTTCTTC.

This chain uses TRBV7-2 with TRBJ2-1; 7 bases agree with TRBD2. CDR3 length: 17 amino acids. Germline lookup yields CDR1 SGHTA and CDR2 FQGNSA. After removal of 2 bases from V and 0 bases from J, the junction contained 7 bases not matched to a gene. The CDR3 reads CASSLLAAASSYNEQFF. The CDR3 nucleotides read TGTGCCAGCAGCTTACTAGCGGCCGCCAGCTCCTACAATGAGCAGTTCTTC.

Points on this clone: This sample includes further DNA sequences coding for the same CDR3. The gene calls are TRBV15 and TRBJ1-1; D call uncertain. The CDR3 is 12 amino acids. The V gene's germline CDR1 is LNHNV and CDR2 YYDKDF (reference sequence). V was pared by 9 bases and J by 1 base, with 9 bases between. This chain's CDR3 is CATSRANTEAFF. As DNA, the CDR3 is TGTGCCACGTCTAGGGCGAACACTGAAGCTTTCTTT.

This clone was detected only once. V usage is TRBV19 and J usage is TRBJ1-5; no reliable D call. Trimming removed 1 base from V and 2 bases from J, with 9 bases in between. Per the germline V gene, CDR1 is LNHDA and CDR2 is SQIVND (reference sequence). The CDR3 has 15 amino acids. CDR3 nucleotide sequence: TGTGCCAGTAGTATAGTTGGGTATGGCAATCAGCCCCAGCATTTT. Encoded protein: CASSIVGYGNQPQHF. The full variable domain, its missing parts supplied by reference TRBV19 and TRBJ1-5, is DGGITQSPKYLFRKEGQNVTLSCEQNLNHDAMYWYRQDPGQGLRLIYYSQIVNDFQKGDIAEGYSVSREKKESFPLTVTSAQKNPTAFYLCASSIVGYGNQPQHFGDGTRLSIL.